One and the same sample provided the 10 T cell receptor beta chains below, sequenced in a study of shared clonotypes between healthy human individuals. The table came from immunoSEQ multiplex PCR; TCRdb's copy has only in-frame clones and leaves some out. Of about 2 million clones listed, roughly 96% are singletons. Sequenced material: naive CD4+ T cells sorted from blood. Subset: CD45RA+ positively selected. These receptors all come from a man younger than 35 in good health.

The gene calls are TRBV19 and TRBJ1-2; 9 bases match TRBD1. The CDR3 is 14 amino acids. CDR1 is LNHDA, CDR2 SQIVND, per germline (reference sequence). Trimming removed 1 base from V and 6 bases from J; junction bases left unmatched: 3. CDR3 bases: TGTGCCAGTAGTATAGGAACAGGGGGCAATGGCTACACCTTC. It encodes CASSIGTGGNGYTF.

Worth noting for this clone: Other nucleotide sequences from this sample produce the same CDR3. The J gene is TRBJ2-1, the V gene TRBV2, with D possibly being TRBD1 or TRBD2 (5 bases each). Trimming took off 8 bases at V and 4 bases at J, with 12 bases between the two ends. Germline-derived CDR1 and CDR2 are SNHLY and FYNNEI. The CDR3 spans 13 residues. CDR3 sequence reads: CASRGSGYNEQFF. DNA of the CDR3: TGTGCCAGCCGGGGCTCCGGGTACAATGAGCAGTTCTTC. Using reference TRBV2 and TRBJ2-1 for the parts outside the CDR3, the full variable domain is EPEVTQTPSHQVTQMGQEVILRCVPISNHLYFYWYRQILGQKVEFLVSFYNNEISEKSEIFDDQFSVERPDGSNFTLKIRSTKLEDSAMYFCASRGSGYNEQFFGPGTRLTVL.

The chain employs TRBV5-1 and TRBJ2-1; the D is unclear. CDR3 length: 15 residues. V was clipped by 3 bases and J by 1 base, with 11 bases between them. Germline loops: CDR1 SGHRS, CDR2 YFSETQ. CDR3 sequence (DNA): TGCGCCAGCAGCTGGGTGGGGAAATCCTACAATGAGCAGTTCTTC. This sequence encodes CASSWVGKSYNEQFF.

J is TRBJ1-1 and V is TRBV19, with TRBD1 identical over 9 bases. This CDR3 comprises 17 residues. J was trimmed by 6 bases and V by 2 bases; bases with no gene match: 13. CDR1 LNHDA and CDR2 SQIVND come from the germline V gene (reference sequence). Written as DNA, the CDR3 is TGTGCCAGTAGTATACTCCCGAGACAGGGGGGATTTGCTGAAGCTTTCTTT. Residues: CASSILPRQGGFAEAFF.

The V call is TRBV14, the J call TRBJ2-5; TRBD1 is a possible D gene (5 bases). The CDR3 totals 14 residues. Germline CDR1 reads SGHDN; CDR2 reads FVKESK. Trimming shortened V by 6 bases and J by 3 bases, and 14 bases separated the two germline ends. The DNA of the CDR3 is TGTGCCAGCAGACACGGAAGCAGGGAAGAGACCCAGTACTTC. Translating gives CASRHGSREETQYF.

This chain links TRBV7-9 with TRBJ2-2; D is ambiguous. CDR3 length equals 17 residues. V gave up 4 bases and J gave up 7 bases, with 22 bases separating them. Germline CDR1 is SEHNR and CDR2 is FQNEAQ (reference sequence). The CDR3 region is CASSSLYRYGLDGELFF. As DNA, the CDR3 is TGTGCCAGCAGCTCATTGTACCGGTACGGGTTGGACGGGGAGCTGTTTTTT.

J is TRBJ2-6 and V is TRBV7-2; D is unclear. This CDR3 comprises 14 residues. Trimming took off 4 bases at V and 2 bases at J, with 6 bases between the two ends. CDR1 is SGHTA and CDR2 is FQGNSA in the germline V gene. Written as DNA, the CDR3 is TGTGCCAGCAGCTCATTAGCTGGGGCCAACGTCCTGACTTTC. This encodes CASSSLAGANVLTF.

V and J are TRBV11-2 and TRBJ2-5; possibly TRBD2 for D (6 bases). CDR3 length equals 15 residues. Germline lookup yields CDR1 SGHAT and CDR2 FQNNGV. Trimming took off 5 bases at V and 3 bases at J, with 16 bases between the two ends. This CDR3 is CASSPLGTEKETQYF. In DNA form, the CDR3 reads TGTGCCAGCAGCCCCCTAGGGACTGAAAAAGAGACCCAGTACTTC.

The CDR3 nucleotides are TGTGCCAGCAGCTTCTCGACCTGGGAGGTCAATCAGCCCCAGCATTTT. It translates to CASSFSTWEVNQPQHF. V is TRBV5-5 and J is TRBJ1-5; D gene unclear. Germline CDR1 reads SGHKS; CDR2 reads YYEKEE (reference sequence). The CDR3 spans 16 residues. V was clipped by 2 bases and J by 3 bases, with 15 bases between them. Looking up the rest from reference TRBV5-5 and TRBJ1-5 gives the full variable domain: DAGVTQSPTHLIKTRGQQVTLRCSPISGHKSVSWYQQVLGQGPQFIFQYYEKEERGRGNFPDRFSARQFPNYSSELNVNALLLGDSALYLCASSFSTWEVNQPQHFGDGTRLSIL.

The chain links TRBV18 to TRBJ2-5; D perhaps matches TRBD1 (6 bases). V lost 3 bases to trimming and J lost 0 bases, with 17 bases between them. Germline CDR1 reads KGHSH; CDR2 reads LQKENI. The CDR3 has 17 amino acids. The DNA of the CDR3 is TGTGCCAGCTCACCCAGGCAGGGGTTAAGGGACCAAGAGACCCAGTACTTC. It translates to CASSPRQGLRDQETQYF.